The present TCR beta chain was sequenced within a study of cytomegalovirus exposure and HLA in healthy donors. Study observations and caveats: Presence/absence analyses supposed approximately even sequencing depth among donors.

The CDR3 consists of 16 residues. Trimming shortened V by 4 bases and J by 10 bases, and 20 bases separated the two germline ends. Germline-derived CDR1 and CDR2 are LGHNA and YNFKEQ. PCR employed 60 Vbeta and 13 Jbeta primers. Sequenced by immunoSEQ multiplex PCR; TCRdb stores in-frame clones only, minus some. The data show 60,000 to 65,000 clones, and the top ten clones hold less than 4%. Points on this clone: Its antigen is undetermined.

The sequence derives from a woman in her late teens or twenties in good health and CMV-seronegative. Sequencing was performed on PBMCs. The chain recombines TRBV4-2 with TRBJ2-6, with D possibly being TRBD1 (5 bases). In DNA form, the CDR3 reads TGTGCCAGCAGCCCCAAGGGTGGGTCAGGGTATAACGTCCTGACTTTC. This translates into CASSPKGGSGYNVLTF.